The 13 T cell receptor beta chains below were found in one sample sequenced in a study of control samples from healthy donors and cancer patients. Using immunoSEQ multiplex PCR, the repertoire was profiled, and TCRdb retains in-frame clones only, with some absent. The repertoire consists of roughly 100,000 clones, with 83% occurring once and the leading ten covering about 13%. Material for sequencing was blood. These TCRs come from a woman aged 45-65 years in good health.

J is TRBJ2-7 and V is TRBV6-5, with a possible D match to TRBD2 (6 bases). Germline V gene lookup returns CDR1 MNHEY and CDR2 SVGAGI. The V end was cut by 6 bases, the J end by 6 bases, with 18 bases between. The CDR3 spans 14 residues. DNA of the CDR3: TGTGCCAGCAGCGGGGACTCCCGGGTTGGCGAGCAGTACTTC. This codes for CASSGDSRVGEQYF.

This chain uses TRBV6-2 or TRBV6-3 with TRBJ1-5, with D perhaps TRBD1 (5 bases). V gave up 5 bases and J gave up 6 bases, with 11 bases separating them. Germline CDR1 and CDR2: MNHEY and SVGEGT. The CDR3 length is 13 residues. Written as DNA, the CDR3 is TGTGCCAGCAGTCGACAGAAGGGTCAGCCCCAGCATTTT. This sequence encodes CASSRQKGQPQHF.

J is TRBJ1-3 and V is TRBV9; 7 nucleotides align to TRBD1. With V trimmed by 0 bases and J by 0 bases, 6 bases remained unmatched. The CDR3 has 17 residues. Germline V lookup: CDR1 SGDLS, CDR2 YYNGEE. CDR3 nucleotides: TGTGCCAGCAGCGTAGATCCGGGACAGAGCTCTGGAAACACCATATATTTT. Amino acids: CASSVDPGQSSGNTIYF.

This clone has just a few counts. CDR3 in DNA: TGTGCCAGCAGAACCGGGACGAAAGGCTACACCTTC. Residues: CASRTGTKGYTF. The chain couples TRBV7-8 to TRBJ1-2; TRBD1 might be the D (5 bases). Trimming cost V 6 bases and J 8 bases, with 13 bases left between them. Germline CDR1 reads SGHVS; CDR2 reads FQNEAQ. There are 12 residues in the CDR3.

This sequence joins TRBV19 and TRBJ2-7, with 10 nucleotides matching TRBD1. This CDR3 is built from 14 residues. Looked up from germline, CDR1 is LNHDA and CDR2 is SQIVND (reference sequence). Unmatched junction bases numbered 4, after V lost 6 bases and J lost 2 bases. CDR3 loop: CASRGQGSTYEQYF. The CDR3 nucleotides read TGTGCCAGTAGGGGACAGGGGTCGACCTACGAGCAGTACTTC.

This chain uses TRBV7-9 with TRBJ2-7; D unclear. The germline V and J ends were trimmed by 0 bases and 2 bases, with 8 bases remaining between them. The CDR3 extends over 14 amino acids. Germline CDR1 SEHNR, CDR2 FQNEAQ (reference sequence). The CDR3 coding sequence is TGTGCCAGCAGCTTAGCGCGCCCCGCCTACGAGCAGTACTTC. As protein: CASSLARPAYEQYF. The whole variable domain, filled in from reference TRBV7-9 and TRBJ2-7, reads DTGVSQNPRHKITKRGQNVTFRCDPISEHNRLYWYRQTLGQGPEFLTYFQNEAQLEKSRLLSDRFSAERPKGSFSTLEIQRTEQGDSAMYLCASSLARPAYEQYFGPGTRLTVT.

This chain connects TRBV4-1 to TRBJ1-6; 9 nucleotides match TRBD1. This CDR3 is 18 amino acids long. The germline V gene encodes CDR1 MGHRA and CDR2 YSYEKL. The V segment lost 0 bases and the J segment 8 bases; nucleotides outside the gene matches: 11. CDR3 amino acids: CASSQESITGGGDSPLHF. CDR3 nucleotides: TGCGCCAGCAGCCAAGAGTCTATCACAGGGGGCGGCGATTCACCCCTCCACTTT.

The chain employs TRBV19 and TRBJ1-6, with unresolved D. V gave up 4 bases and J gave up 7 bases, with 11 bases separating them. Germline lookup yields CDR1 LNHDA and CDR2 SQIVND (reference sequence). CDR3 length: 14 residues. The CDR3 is CASSRTDPNSPLHF. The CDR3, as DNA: TGTGCCAGTAGTAGGACGGATCCGAATTCACCCCTCCACTTT.

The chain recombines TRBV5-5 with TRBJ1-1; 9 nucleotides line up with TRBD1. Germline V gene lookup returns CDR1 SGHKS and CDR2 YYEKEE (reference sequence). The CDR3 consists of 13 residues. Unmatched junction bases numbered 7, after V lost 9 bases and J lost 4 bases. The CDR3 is CATTGGGSTEAFF. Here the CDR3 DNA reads TGTGCCACAACAGGGGGCGGGAGCACTGAAGCTTTCTTT. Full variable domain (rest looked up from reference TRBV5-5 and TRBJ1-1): DAGVTQSPTHLIKTRGQQVTLRCSPISGHKSVSWYQQVLGQGPQFIFQYYEKEERGRGNFPDRFSARQFPNYSSELNVNALLLGDSALYLCATTGGGSTEAFFGQGTRLTVV.

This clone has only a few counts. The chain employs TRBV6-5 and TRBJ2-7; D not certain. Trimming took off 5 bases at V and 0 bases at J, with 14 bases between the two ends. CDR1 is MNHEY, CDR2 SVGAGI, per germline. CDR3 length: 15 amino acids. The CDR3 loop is CASSTRSSRSYEQYF. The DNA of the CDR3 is TGTGCCAGCAGTACACGGAGCAGTCGCTCCTACGAGCAGTACTTC.

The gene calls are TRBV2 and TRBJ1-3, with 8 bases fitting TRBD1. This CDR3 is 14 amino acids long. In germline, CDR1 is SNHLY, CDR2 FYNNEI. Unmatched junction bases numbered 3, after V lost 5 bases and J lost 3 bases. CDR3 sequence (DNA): TGTGCCAGCAGTCAGACAGGGGTTGGAAACACCATATATTTT. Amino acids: CASSQTGVGNTIYF.

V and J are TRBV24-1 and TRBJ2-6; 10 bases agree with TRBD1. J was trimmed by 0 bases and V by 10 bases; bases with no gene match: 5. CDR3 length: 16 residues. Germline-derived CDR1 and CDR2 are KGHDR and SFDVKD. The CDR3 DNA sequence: TGTGCCACTGGGACAGGGGACGTCTCTGGGGCCAACGTCCTGACTTTC. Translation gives CATGTGDVSGANVLTF.

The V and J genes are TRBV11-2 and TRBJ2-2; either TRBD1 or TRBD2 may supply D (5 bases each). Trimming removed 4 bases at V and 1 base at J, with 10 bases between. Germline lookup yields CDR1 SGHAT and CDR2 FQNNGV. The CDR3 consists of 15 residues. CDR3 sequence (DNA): TGTGCCAGCAGCTCGGGACGGAGGAACACCGGGGAGCTGTTTTTT. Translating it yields CASSSGRRNTGELFF. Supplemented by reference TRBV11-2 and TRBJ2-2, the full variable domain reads EAGVAQSPRYKIIEKRQSVAFWCNPISGHATLYWYQQILGQGPKLLIQFQNNGVVDDSQLPKDRFSAERLKGVDSTLKIQPAKLEDSAVYLCASSSGRRNTGELFFGEGSRLTVL.